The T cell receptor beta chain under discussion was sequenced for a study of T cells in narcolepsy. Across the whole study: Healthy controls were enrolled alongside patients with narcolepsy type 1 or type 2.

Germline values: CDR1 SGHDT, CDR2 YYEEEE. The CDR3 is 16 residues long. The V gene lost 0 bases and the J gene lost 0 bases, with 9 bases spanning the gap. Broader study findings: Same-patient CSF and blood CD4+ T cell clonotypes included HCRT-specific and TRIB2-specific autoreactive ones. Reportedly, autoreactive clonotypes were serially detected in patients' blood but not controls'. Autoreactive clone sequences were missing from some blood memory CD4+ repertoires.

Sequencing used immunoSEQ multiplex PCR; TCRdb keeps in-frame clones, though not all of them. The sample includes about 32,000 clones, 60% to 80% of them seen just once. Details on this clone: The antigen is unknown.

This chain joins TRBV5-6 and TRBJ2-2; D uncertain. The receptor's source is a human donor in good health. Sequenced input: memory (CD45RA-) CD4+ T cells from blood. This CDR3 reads CASSLGPGPNTGELFF. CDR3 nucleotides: TGTGCCAGCAGCTTGGGCCCGGGTCCGAACACCGGGGAGCTGTTTTTT.